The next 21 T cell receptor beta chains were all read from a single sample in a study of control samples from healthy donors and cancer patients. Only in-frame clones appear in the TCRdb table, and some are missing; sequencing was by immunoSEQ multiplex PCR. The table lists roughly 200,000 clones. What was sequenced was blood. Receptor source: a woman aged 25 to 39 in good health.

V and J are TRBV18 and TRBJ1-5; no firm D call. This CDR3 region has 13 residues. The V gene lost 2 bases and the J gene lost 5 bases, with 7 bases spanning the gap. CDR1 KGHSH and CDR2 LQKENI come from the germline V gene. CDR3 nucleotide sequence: TGTGCCAGCTCACCAGGGGAAGATCAGCCCCAGCATTTT. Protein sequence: CASSPGEDQPQHF.

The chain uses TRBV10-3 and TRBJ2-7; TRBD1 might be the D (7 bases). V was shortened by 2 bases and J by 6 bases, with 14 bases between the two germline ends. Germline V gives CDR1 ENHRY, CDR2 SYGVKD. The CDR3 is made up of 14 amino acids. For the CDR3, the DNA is TGTGCCATCAGTGAGCAAGCAGGGGGAGGCGAGCAGTACTTC. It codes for CAISEQAGGGEQYF.

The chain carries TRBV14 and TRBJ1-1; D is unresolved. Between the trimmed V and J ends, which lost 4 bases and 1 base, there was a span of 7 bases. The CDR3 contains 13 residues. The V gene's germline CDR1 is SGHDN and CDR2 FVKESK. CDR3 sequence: CASSRQGNTEAFF. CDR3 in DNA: TGTGCCAGCAGCCGGCAAGGGAACACTGAAGCTTTCTTT.

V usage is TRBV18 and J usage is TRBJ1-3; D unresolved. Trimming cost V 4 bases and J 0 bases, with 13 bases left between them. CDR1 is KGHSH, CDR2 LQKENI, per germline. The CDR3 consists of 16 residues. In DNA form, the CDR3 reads TGTGCCAGCTCACTGGGGAGGGCCCGCTCTGGAAACACCATATATTTT. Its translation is CASSLGRARSGNTIYF.

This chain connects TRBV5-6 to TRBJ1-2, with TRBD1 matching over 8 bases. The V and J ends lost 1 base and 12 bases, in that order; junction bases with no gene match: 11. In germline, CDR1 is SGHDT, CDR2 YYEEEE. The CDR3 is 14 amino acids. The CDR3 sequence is CASSLFQGAPVHTF. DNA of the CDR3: TGTGCCAGCAGCTTGTTTCAGGGGGCGCCGGTGCACACCTTC.

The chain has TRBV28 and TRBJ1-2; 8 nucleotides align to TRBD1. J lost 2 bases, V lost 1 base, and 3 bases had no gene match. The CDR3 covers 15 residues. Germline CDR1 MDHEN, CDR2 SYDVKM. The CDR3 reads CASSLSWTGNYGYTF. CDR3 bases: TGTGCCAGCAGTTTATCGTGGACAGGGAACTATGGCTACACCTTC.

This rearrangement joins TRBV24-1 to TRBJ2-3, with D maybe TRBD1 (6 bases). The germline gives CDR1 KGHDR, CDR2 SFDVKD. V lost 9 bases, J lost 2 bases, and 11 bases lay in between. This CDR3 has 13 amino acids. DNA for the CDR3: TGTGCCACCTTAGGACAGAACACAGATACGCAGTATTTT. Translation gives CATLGQNTDTQYF.

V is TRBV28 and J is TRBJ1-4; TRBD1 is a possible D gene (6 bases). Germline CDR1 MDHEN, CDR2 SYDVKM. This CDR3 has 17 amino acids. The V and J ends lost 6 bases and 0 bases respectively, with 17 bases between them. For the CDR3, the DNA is TGTGCCAGCAGGGGGGGGACAAGTCTAACAACTAATGAAAAACTGTTTTTT. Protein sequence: CASRGGTSLTTNEKLFF.

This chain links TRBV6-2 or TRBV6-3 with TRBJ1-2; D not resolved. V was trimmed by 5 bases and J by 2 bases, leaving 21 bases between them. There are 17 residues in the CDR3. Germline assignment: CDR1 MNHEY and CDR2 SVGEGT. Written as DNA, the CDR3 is TGTGCCAGCAGTCAAACCCTACGCAGTGATGGCAACTATGGCTACACCTTC. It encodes CASSQTLRSDGNYGYTF.

CDR3 protein: CASSQSRQGYSYEQYF. In nucleotides, the CDR3 is TGTGCCAGCAGCCAATCTAGACAGGGCTACTCCTACGAGCAGTACTTC. This chain uses TRBV4-2 with TRBJ2-7; TRBD1 aligns across 7 bases. The germline CDR1 and CDR2 sequences are LGHNA and YNFKEQ. This CDR3 comprises 16 residues. J gave up 0 bases and V 2 bases, and 7 bases lay outside the gene matches.

CDR3 bases: TGTGCCAGCTCACCACCGAGGGTTGGGGACAGGCCATCAACTAATGAAAAACTGTTTTTT. Translated, it gives CASSPPRVGDRPSTNEKLFF. The rearrangement joins TRBV18 to TRBJ1-4; 8 nucleotides line up with TRBD1. CDR3 length equals 20 residues. V trimming: 0 bases; J trimming: 0 bases; junction bases outside the gene matches: 12. The germline gives CDR1 KGHSH, CDR2 LQKENI.

The CDR3 is CASSLSLLNTEAFF. CDR3 sequence (DNA): TGTGCCAGCAGCTTGTCTCTATTGAACACTGAAGCTTTCTTT. V is TRBV5-6 and J is TRBJ1-1, with D unresolved. The CDR3 extends over 14 amino acids. V dropped 1 base and J dropped 0 bases, with 7 bases sitting between them. From germline, CDR1 is SGHDT and CDR2 YYEEEE. Together with reference TRBV5-6 and TRBJ1-1, the CDR3 gives the full variable domain: DAGVTQSPTHLIKTRGQQVTLRCSPKSGHDTVSWYQQALGQGPQFIFQYYEEEERQRGNFPDRFSGHQFPNYSSELNVNALLLGDSALYLCASSLSLLNTEAFFGQGTRLTVV.

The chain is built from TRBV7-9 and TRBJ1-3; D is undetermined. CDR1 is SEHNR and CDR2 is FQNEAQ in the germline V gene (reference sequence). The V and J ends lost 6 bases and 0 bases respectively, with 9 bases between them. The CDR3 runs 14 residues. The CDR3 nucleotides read TGTGCCAGCAGGCCCCCGCACTCTGGAAACACCATATATTTT. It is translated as CASRPPHSGNTIYF.

Here the CDR3 reads CAWTEGYEQYF. The CDR3, as DNA: TGTGCCTGGACAGAGGGTTACGAGCAGTACTTC. The rearrangement links TRBV30 to TRBJ2-7, with D perhaps matching TRBD2 (5 bases). The CDR3 contains 11 residues. Between the trimmed V and J ends, which lost 4 bases and 4 bases, there was a span of 8 bases. Germline V lookup: CDR1 GTSNPN, CDR2 SVGIG (reference sequence).

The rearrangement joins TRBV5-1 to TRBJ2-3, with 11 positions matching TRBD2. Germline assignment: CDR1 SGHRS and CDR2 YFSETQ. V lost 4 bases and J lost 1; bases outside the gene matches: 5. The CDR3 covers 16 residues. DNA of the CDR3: TGCGCCAGCAGCATCGGGACTAGCGGCCGCACAGATACGCAGTATTTT. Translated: CASSIGTSGRTDTQYF.

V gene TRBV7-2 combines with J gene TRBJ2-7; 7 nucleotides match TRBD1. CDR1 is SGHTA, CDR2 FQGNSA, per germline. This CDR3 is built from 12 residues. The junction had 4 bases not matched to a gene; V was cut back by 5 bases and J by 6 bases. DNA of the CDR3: TGTGCCAGCAGCGCCTACAGGGGCGAGCAGTACTTC. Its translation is CASSAYRGEQYF.

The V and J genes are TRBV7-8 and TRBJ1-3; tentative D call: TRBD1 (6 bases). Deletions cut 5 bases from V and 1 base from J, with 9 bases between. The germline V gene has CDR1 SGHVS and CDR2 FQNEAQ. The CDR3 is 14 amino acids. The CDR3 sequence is CASSTQGSGNTIYF. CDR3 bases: TGTGCCAGCAGCACACAGGGATCTGGAAACACCATATATTTT.

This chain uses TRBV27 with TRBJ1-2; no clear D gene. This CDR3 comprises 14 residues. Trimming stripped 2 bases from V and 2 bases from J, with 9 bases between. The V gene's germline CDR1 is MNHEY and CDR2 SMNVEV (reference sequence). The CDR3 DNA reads TGTGCCAGCAGTTTAAACCCCGGGAACTATGGCTACACCTTC. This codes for CASSLNPGNYGYTF.

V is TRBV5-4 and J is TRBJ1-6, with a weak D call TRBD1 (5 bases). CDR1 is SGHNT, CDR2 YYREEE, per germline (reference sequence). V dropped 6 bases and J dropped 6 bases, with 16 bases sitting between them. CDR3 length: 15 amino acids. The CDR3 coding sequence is TGTGCCAGCACCCAACGTCAGGGTCTTAATTCACCCCTCCACTTT. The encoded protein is CASTQRQGLNSPLHF.

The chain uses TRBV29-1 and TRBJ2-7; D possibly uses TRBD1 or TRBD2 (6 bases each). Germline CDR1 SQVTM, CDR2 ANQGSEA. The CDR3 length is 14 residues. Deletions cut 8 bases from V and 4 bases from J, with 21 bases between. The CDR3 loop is CSSPWWGAFYEQYF. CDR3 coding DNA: TGCAGCTCTCCATGGTGGGGGGCGTTTTACGAGCAGTACTTC.

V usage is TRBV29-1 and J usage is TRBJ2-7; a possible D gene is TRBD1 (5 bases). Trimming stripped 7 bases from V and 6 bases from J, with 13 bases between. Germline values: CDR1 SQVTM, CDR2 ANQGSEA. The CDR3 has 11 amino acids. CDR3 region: CSAAGSREQYF. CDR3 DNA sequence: TGCAGCGCGGCAGGGTCTCGCGAGCAGTACTTC.